This TCR beta chain was recovered during a study of shared clonotypes between healthy human individuals. Points from the study as a whole: Compared with memory subsets, naive subsets generally had larger estimated richness.

Worth noting for this clone: Its antigen is undetermined.

Every subset's genomic DNA went evenly onto several immunoSEQ plates. The input for sorted-subset replicate PCRs was around 210 ng DNA, 25,000 to 30,000 T cell genomes. Profiled with immunoSEQ multiplex PCR; TCRdb holds only in-frame clones, not every one. The sample contains about 1.1 million clones, 70% to 80% of which appear only once. V was pared by 2 bases and J by 3 bases, with 12 bases between. Germline V gives CDR1 SGHTA, CDR2 FQGTGA. The CDR3 runs to 15 residues. CD45RA-negative memory and CD45RA+ naive subsets were split from the CD4+ cells. The sequence was collected from a man in his late teens or twenties in good health. Some clones in this sample may be carry-over from other donors' samples. Material for sequencing was memory CD4+ T cells from PBMCs. Subset noted: CD45RA-negative fraction. The V and J genes are TRBV7-3 and TRBJ2-3, with a weak D call TRBD2 (5 bases). CDR3 region: CASSLLGVETDTQYF. The CDR3 DNA reads as TGTGCCAGCAGCTTATTGGGAGTGGAGACAGATACGCAGTATTTT. The full variable domain, its missing parts supplied by reference TRBV7-3 and TRBJ2-3, is GAGVSQTPSNKVTEKGKYVELRCDPISGHTALYWYRQSLGQGPEFLIYFQGTGAADDSGLPNDRFFAVRPEGSVSTLKIQRTERGDSAVYLCASSLLGVETDTQYFGPGTRLTVL.